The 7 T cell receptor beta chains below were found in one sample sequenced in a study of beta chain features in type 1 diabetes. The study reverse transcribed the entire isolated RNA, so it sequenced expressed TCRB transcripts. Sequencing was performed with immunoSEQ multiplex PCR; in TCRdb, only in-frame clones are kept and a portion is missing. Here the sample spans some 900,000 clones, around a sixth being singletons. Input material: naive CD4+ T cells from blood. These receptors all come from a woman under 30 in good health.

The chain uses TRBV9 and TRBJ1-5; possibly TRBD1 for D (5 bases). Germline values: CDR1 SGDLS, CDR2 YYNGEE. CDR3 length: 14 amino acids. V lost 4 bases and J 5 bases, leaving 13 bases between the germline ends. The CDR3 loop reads CASSPQGYDQPQHF. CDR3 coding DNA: TGTGCCAGCAGCCCCCAGGGCTACGATCAGCCCCAGCATTTT.

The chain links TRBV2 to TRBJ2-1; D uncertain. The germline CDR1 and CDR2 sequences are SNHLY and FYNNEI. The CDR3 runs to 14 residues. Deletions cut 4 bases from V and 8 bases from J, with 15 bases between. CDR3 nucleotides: TGTGCCAGCAGTGTTCGGACCGCCTCCCATGAGCAGTTCTTC. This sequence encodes CASSVRTASHEQFF.

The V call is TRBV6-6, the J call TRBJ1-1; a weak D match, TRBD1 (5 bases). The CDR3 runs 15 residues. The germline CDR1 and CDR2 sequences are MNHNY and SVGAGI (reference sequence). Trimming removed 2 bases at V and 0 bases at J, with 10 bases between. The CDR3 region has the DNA TGTGCCAGCAGTTACGGGACCCTCATGAACACTGAAGCTTTCTTT. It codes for CASSYGTLMNTEAFF.

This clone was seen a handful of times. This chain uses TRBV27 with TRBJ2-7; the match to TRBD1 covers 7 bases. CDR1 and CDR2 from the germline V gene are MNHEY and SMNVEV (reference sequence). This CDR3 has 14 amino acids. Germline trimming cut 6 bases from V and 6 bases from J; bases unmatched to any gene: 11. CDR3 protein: CASRLTGIWLEQYF. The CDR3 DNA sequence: TGTGCCAGCAGACTGACAGGGATATGGCTCGAGCAGTACTTC.

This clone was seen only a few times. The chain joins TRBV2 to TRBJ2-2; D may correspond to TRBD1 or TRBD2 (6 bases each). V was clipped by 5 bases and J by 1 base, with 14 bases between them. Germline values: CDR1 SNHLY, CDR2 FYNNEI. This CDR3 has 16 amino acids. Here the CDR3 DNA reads TGTGCCAGCAGTCTATCGGGGGCAGAGAACACCGGGGAGCTGTTTTTT. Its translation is CASSLSGAENTGELFF.

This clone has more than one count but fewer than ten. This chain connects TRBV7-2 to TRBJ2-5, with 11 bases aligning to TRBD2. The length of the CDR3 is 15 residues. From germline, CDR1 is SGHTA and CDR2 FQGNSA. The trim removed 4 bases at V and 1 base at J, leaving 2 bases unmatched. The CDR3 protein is CASSWGLAVQETQYF. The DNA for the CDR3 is TGTGCCAGCAGCTGGGGACTAGCGGTCCAAGAGACCCAGTACTTC.

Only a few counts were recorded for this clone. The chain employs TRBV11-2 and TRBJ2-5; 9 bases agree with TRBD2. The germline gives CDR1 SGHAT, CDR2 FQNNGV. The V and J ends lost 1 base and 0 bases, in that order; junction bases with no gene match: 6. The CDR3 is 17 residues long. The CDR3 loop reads CASSLGFLAGHQETQYF. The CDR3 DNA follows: TGTGCCAGCAGCTTAGGTTTTCTAGCGGGACACCAAGAGACCCAGTACTTC. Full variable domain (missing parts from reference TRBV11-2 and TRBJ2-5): EAGVAQSPRYKIIEKRQSVAFWCNPISGHATLYWYQQILGQGPKLLIQFQNNGVVDDSQLPKDRFSAERLKGVDSTLKIQPAKLEDSAVYLCASSLGFLAGHQETQYFGPGTRLLVL.